This T cell receptor beta chain was profiled in a study of Ad26.COV2.S vaccination and SARS-CoV-2 variants. Study-level background: This donor came from the COV1001 trial of Ad26.COV2.S. The vaccine Ad26.COV2.S was put into the muscle once, or twice with 56 days between. Study results and caveats: Considerable breadth of spike-specific CD8+ and CD4+ T cell responses has reportedly been documented following vaccination.

Of note for this clone: Its matching antigen is unknown.

The germline V gene has CDR1 SEHNR and CDR2 FQNEAQ (reference sequence). Trimming pared 6 bases from V and 5 bases from J, leaving 20 bases between. The CDR3 runs 16 residues. Treatment here: 19 received Ad26.COV2.S at low or high dose, single or two shots; 5 received placebo; per-sample allocation not given. Day 63 following the first vaccine or placebo injection was when the samples were taken. The sample came from a Boston adult aged 18-55 years. Measured with immunoSEQ multiplex PCR; TCRdb has only the in-frame clones, and not every one. Counted here are about 450,000 clones, about 88% occurring once; the ten biggest clones make up around 2.6%.

This clonotype was sampled from a person between 18 and 65 years old who received the Ad26.COV2.S COVID-19 vaccine or a placebo. The rearrangement links TRBV7-9 to TRBJ2-1; D is perhaps TRBD1 or TRBD2 (5 bases each). The sequenced sample was peripheral blood, obtained in a trial of Ad26.COV2.S vaccine versus placebo. The CDR3 loop reads CASSGTRGPADNEQFF. CDR3 bases: TGTGCCAGCAGTGGGACCCGGGGCCCCGCTGACAATGAGCAGTTCTTC.